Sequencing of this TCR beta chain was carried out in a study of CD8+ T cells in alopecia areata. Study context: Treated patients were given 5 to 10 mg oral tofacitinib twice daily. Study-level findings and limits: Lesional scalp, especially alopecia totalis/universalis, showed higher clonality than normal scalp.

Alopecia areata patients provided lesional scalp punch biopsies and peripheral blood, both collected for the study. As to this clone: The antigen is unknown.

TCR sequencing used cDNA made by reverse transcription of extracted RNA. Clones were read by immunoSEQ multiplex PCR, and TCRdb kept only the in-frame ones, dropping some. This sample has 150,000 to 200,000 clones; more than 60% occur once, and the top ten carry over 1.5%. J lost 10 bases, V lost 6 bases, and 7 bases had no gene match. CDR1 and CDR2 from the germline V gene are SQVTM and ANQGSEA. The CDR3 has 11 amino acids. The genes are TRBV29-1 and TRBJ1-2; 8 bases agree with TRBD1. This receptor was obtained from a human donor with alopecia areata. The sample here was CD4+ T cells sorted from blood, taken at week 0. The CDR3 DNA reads TGCAGCGTCTCCTGGACAGGGTCCTACACCTTC. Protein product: CSVSWTGSYTF.